The clone carrying this TCR beta chain has only one observation. Its specificity is unknown. This sample is part of a study of blood T cells in healthy people across ages. General study results and limits: Reliance upon unsorted PBMCs precluded definitive naive versus antigen-experienced comparison.

This CDR3 comprises 14 residues. V dropped 2 bases and J dropped 4; count of bases not matched to a gene: 4. Germline CDR1 reads DFQATT; CDR2 reads SNEGSKA (reference sequence). For the second PCR, which ran for about 7 to 12 cycles, a sample-barcoded 5' primer and a J-beta primer mix were used. TCRdb re-called the 5' RACE reads through MiXCR, storing one row per CDR3 protein. Of roughly 1,500,000 distinct CDR3 sequences listed, around 39% are singletons. The sequencing input was blood. J is TRBJ2-5 and V is TRBV20-1; 10 nucleotides agree with TRBD2. The receptor comes from a woman aged 18 to 35 in good health. CDR3 nucleotides: TGCAGTGCTAGATGGCTAGCGGGGGTAGAGACCCAGTACTTC. Amino acids: CSARWLAGVETQYF.